This TCR beta chain was captured in a study of cytomegalovirus exposure and HLA in healthy donors. This CDR3 comprises 18 residues. Germline V lookup: CDR1 LGHNA, CDR2 YNFKEQ. J was trimmed by 0 bases and V by 0 bases; bases with no gene match: 8. Primers included in the PCR were 60 Vbeta and 13 Jbeta primers. Sequencing used immunoSEQ multiplex PCR; TCRdb keeps in-frame clones, though not all of them. The repertoire has 200,000 to 250,000 clones, 70% to 90% of them found once; the top ten carry around 1.2%. The sample comprised PBMCs. This chain uses TRBV4-2 with TRBJ2-4, with TRBD2 matching 7 bases. The source is a human donor in good health. The chain's CDR3 is CASSQDWASGVAKNIQYF. The CDR3 region has the DNA TGTGCCAGCAGCCAAGATTGGGCCAGCGGGGTAGCCAAAAACATTCAGTACTTC.